This T cell receptor (beta chain) was obtained from a study of CD8+ T cells in alopecia areata. The wider study: Patients received oral tofacitinib, 5 to 10 mg twice daily, for moderate-to-severe alopecia areata. Tofacitinib ran 6 to 18 months, followed by 6 months off drug. Overall study findings and caveats: Amid tofacitinib therapy, many expanded lesional clones stayed present in scalp and blood. Within the top 100, expanded CD8+ clones significantly decreased with tofacitinib, as did scalp clonality.

This sample's treatment: oral pan-JAK inhibitor, 5-10 mg twice daily. Trimming at V came to 6 bases and at J to 4 bases, leaving 9 bases not matched to a gene. The CDR3 has 15 amino acids. Germline-derived CDR1 and CDR2 are SGHDN and FVKESK. Following RNA extraction, reverse transcription yielded cDNA that acted as the sequencing template. Produced via immunoSEQ multiplex PCR; TCRdb's table is partial and in-frame only. The table includes 93,000 or so clones, approximately 84% detected once. This clone was seen a single time. Its antigen is still unknown. The source material was CD8+ T cells sorted from blood, sampled at approximately week 30, from a patient treated with tofacitinib. This chain uses TRBV14 with TRBJ2-1; 7 nucleotides align to TRBD2. The TCR originated in a human donor with alopecia areata. CDR3 DNA sequence: TGTGCCAGCAGGGCCACCGGGAGGTCTTACAATGAGCAGTTCTTC. Its protein is CASRATGRSYNEQFF.